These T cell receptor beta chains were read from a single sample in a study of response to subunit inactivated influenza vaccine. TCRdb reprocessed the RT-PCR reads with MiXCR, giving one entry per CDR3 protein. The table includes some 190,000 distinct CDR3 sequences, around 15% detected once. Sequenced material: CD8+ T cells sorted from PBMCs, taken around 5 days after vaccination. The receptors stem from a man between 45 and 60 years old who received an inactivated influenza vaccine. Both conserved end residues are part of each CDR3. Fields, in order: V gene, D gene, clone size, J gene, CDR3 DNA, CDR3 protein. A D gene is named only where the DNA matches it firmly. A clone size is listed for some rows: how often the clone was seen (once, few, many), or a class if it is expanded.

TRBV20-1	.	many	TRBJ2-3	TGCAGTGCAACTTCCACAGGGACCCCTCGCACAGATACGCAGTATTTT	CSATSTGTPRTDTQYF
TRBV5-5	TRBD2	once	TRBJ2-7	TGTGCCAGCAGCCGTGGCGGGAGGGCCGGGGAGCAGTACTTC	CASSRGGRAGEQYF
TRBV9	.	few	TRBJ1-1	TGTGCCAGCAGCGCCGGGGGTCACTTAAACACTGAAGCTTTCTTT	CASSAGGHLNTEAFF
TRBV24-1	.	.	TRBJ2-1	TGTGCCACCAGTTCAGGGGAATACAATCGGCAGTTCTTC	CATSSGEYNRQFF
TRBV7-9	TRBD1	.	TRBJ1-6	TGTGCCAGCAGCTTAGACCGGACAGGGGGGATGAAATCACCCCTCCACTTT	CASSLDRTGGMKSPLHF
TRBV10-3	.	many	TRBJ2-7	TGTGCCATCAGTGACAGGGAGATAACCTACGAGCAGTACTTC	CAISDREITYEQYF
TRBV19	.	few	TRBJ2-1	TGTGCCAGTAGTATAAGGGAGGGGGTCTACAATGAGCAGTTCTTC	CASSIREGVYNEQFF
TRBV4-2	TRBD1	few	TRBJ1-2	TGTGCCAGCAGCCGGGGGACAGGGGGGCTTCTCTATGGCTACACCTTC	CASSRGTGGLLYGYTF
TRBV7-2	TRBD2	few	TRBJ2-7	TGTGCCAGCAGTCCTGTAGCGGGCCTCTCCTACGAGCAGTACTTC	CASSPVAGLSYEQYF
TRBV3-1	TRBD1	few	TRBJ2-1	TGTGCCAGCAGCCAAGATTTACAGGGGGCGCAGAATGAGCAGTTCTTC	CASSQDLQGAQNEQFF
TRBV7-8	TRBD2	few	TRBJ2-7	TGTGCCAGCAGCTTAGGCAGACCGGGACTAGGGTATGACGAGCAGTACTTC	CASSLGRPGLGYDEQYF
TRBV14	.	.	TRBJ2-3	TGTGCCAGCAGCCAACAGGGCGGGATGACGCAGTATTTT	CASSQQGGMTQYF
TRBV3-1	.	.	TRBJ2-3	TGTGCCAGCAGCCATACAGGGGAGGCCGGGGTAGATACGCAGTATTTT	CASSHTGEAGVDTQYF
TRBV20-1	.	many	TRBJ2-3	TGCAGTGCTAGATTCGCAGATACGCAGTATTTT	CSARFADTQYF